These T cell receptor beta chains were read from a single sample in a study of blood T cell repertoires in COVID-19. The data were produced by immunoSEQ multiplex PCR, yet TCRdb's version contains in-frame clones alone and is incomplete. The data hold 120,000 or so clones, with around 83% observed a single time. Sequenced: PBMCs or T cells enriched from blood (not recorded which). These receptors came from a woman aged 25 to 45 who had recovered from COVID-19. The CDR3 runs from the conserved cysteine through the conserved F or W.

TRBV28,CASSLEYEQYF
TRBV7-8,CASSHALRTTTNYGYTF
TRBV28,CASSLRPRTGYKTQYF
TRBV4-3,CASSQGGRGPYTGELFF
TRBV19,CASSVSGQGKARAFF
TRBV11-2,CASSLWAGNTIYF
TRBV2,CASRPLGPQSSYEQYF
TRBV27,CASSSNIGVYSNQPQHF
TRBV14,CASSRHPGLVLGGELFF
TRBV30,CACEKRQLSYEQYF
TRBV6-4,CASSDRDSNTEAFF
TRBV12-3/TRBV12-4,CASSETNYGYTF
TRBV27,CASSLQGFLFGYTF
TRBV21-1,CASSKIGTKGRYEQYF
TRBV4-1,CASSQLPAGRLHF
TRBV30,CAWSVRRGRRYSIDTQYF
TRBV5-1,CASSWSGDKNTEAFF
TRBV10-2,CASSEGPRFRSGNTIYF
TRBV28,CASSFTYEQYF
TRBV19,CASSIRGTFNTEAFF
TRBV7-9,CASSLEAGGSEQYF
TRBV4-3,CASSQDRGFYNQPQHF
TRBV7-2,CASSSAGLAGRVEQYF
TRBV5-1,CASSLRVISASSGANVLTF
TRBV7-3,CASSPRQGVSGANVLTF
TRBV5-4,CASSSRTGYNEQFF
TRBV7-2,CASSAQPTGVGKQPQHF
TRBV27,CASSSYTEAFF
TRBV29-1,CSVEEERVNHYGYTF
TRBV28,CASMYTGFGDTQYF
TRBV24-1,CATRSTGQGADTQYF
TRBV27,CASSLWKGKSSYNSPLHF
TRBV7-6,CASSLDQGAEQYF
TRBV11-1,CASSLQGATNEKLFF
TRBV14,CASSPTLAGGPDTQYF
TRBV11-2,CASRQVAKNIQYF
TRBV4-3,CASSQVASRGYTF
TRBV5-1,CASSLNDRVSYNEQFF
TRBV4-2,CASSQGLSLKAKNIQYF
TRBV2,CASIGDEQFF
TRBV19,CASSYRQSGIGYTF
TRBV27,CASSLPPGGVGLNTGELFF
TRBV7-9,CASSLTGSQRVGELFF
TRBV15,CATSRGGTQDNEQFF